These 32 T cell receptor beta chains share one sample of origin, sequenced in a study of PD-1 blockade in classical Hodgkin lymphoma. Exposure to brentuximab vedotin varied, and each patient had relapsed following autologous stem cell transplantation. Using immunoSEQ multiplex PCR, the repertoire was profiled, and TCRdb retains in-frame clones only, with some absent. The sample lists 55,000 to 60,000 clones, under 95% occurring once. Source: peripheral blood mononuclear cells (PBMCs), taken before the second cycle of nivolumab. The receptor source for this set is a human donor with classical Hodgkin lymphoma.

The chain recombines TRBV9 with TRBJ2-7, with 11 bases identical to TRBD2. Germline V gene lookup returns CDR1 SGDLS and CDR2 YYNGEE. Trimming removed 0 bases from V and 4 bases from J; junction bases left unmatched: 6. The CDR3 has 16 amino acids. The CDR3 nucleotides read TGTGCCAGCAGCGTAGACATAGCGGGAGGGATGTACGAGCAGTACTTC. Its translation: CASSVDIAGGMYEQYF.

CDR3 amino acids: CARSHTDTQYF. DNA for the CDR3: TGTGCCAGAAGCCACACAGATACGCAGTATTTT. The rearrangement uses TRBV5-3 and TRBJ2-3; D remains unclear. TRBV5-3 is marked as an open reading frame, function uncertain. This CDR3 has 11 amino acids. The germline V and J ends were trimmed by 4 bases and 2 bases, with 2 bases remaining between them.

CDR3 nucleotides: TGTGCCAGCAGTTACTCGGGACAGCATACCTACGAGCAGTACTTC. As protein: CASSYSGQHTYEQYF. J is TRBJ2-7 and V is TRBV6-5; TRBD1 matches 7 bases. The CDR3 has 15 residues. V gave up 0 bases and J gave up 2 bases; unmatched junction bases: 4. Germline CDR1 reads MNHEY; CDR2 reads SVGAGI.

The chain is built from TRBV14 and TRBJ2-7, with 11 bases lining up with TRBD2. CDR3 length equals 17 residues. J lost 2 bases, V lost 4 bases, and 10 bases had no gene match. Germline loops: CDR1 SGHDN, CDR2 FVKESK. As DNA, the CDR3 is TGTGCCAGCAGCCCTTCCTATGAGACTAGCGGGGCCTACGAGCAGTACTTC. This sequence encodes CASSPSYETSGAYEQYF.

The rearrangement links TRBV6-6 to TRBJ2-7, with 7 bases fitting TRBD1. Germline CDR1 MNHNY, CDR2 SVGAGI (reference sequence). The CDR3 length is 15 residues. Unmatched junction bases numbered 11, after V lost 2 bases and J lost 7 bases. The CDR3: CASSYATGTDEEQYF. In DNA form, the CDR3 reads TGTGCCAGCAGTTACGCGACAGGGACCGATGAGGAGCAGTACTTC.

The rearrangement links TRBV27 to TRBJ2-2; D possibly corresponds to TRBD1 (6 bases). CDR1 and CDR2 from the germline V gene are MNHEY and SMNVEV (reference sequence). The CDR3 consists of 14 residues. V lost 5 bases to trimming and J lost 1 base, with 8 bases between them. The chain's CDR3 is CASSPGQNTGELFF. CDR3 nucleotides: TGTGCCAGCAGTCCGGGACAGAACACCGGGGAGCTGTTTTTT.

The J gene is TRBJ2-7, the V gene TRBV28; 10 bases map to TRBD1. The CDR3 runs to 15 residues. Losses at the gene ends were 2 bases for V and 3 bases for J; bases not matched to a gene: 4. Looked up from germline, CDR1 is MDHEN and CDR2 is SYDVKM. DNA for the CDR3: TGTGCCAGCAGTTTACCCGGACAGGGGGGCTACGAGCAGTACTTC. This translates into CASSLPGQGGYEQYF.

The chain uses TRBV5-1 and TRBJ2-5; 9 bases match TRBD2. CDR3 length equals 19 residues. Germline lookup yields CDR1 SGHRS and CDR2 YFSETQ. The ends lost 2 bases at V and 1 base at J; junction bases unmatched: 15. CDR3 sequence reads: CASSFGGAAGGPVQETQYF. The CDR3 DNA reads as TGCGCCAGCAGCTTTGGGGGGGCGGCGGGAGGGCCGGTCCAAGAGACCCAGTACTTC.

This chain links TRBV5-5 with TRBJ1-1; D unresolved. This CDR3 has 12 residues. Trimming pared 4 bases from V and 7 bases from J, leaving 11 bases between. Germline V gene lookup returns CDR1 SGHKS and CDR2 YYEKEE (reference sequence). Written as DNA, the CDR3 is TGTGCCAGCAGCCTTGGACGGCTTGAAGCTTTCTTT. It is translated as CASSLGRLEAFF.

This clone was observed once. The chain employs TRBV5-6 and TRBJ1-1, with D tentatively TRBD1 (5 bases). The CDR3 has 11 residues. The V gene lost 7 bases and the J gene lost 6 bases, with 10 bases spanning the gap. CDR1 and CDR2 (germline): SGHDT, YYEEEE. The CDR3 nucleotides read TGTGCCAGCCGGGGACGGGCTGAAGCTTTCTTT. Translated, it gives CASRGRAEAFF.

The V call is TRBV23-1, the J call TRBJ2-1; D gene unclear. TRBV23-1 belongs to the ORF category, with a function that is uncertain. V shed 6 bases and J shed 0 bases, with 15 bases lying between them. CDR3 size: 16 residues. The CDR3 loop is CASSHSRVSSYNEQFF. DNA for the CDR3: TGCGCCAGCAGCCACTCTCGCGTGAGCTCCTACAATGAGCAGTTCTTC.

As DNA, the CDR3 is TGTGCCAGCAGTATACAGGGCTACGAGCAGTACTTC. Translation: CASSIQGYEQYF. The V call is TRBV6-5, the J call TRBJ2-7, with D possibly TRBD1 on 6 matching bases. The CDR3 totals 12 residues. Germline lookup yields CDR1 MNHEY and CDR2 SVGAGI. Between the trimmed V and J ends, which lost 5 bases and 3 bases, there was a span of 8 bases.

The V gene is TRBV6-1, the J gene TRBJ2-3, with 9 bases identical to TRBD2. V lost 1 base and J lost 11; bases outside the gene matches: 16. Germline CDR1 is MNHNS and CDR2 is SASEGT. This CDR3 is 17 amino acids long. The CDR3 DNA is TGTGCCAGCAGTGAAGATCGGGCGGGAGGGCCGAGGGGTGTGCAGTATTTT. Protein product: CASSEDRAGGPRGVQYF.

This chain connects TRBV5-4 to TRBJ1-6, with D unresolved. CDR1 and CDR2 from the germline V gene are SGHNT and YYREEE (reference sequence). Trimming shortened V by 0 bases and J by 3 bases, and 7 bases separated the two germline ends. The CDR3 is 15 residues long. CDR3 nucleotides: TGTGCCAGCAGCTTGGGGGAGAGCTATAATTCACCCCTCCACTTT. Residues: CASSLGESYNSPLHF. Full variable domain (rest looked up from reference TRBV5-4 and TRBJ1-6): ETGVTQSPTHLIKTRGQQVTLRCSSQSGHNTVSWYQQALGQGPQFIFQYYREEENGRGNFPPRFSGLQFPNYSSELNVNALELDDSALYLCASSLGESYNSPLHFGNGTRLTVT.

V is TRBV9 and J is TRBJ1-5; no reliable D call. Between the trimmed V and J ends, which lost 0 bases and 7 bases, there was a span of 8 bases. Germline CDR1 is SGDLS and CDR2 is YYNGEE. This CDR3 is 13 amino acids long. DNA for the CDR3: TGTGCCAGCAGCGTAGAGGGTGGGCAGCCCCAGCATTTT. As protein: CASSVEGGQPQHF.

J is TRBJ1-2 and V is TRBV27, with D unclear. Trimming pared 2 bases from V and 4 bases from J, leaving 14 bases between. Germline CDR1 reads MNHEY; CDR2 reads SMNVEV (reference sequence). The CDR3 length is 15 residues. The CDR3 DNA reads TGTGCCAGCAGTTTAAGCGGGGTATTGGTCTATGGCTACACCTTC. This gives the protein CASSLSGVLVYGYTF.

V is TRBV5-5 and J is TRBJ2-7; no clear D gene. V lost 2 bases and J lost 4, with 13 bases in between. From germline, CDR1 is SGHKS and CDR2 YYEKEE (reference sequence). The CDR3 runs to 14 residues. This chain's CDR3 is CASSFTLSSYEQYF. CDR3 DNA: TGTGCCAGCAGCTTCACACTATCCAGTTACGAGCAGTACTTC.

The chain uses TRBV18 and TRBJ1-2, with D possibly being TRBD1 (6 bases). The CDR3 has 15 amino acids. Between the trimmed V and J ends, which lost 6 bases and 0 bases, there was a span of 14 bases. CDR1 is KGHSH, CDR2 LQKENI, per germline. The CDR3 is CASSPPTGSNYGYTF. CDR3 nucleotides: TGTGCCAGCTCTCCCCCGACAGGCTCTAACTATGGCTACACCTTC.

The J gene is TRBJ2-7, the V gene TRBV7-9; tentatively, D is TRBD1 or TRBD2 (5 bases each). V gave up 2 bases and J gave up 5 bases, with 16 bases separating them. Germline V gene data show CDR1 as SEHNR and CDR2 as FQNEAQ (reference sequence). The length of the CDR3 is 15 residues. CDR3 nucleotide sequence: TGTGCCAGCAGCTTAACCGGGACGAAGTACCACGAGCAGTACTTC. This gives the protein CASSLTGTKYHEQYF.

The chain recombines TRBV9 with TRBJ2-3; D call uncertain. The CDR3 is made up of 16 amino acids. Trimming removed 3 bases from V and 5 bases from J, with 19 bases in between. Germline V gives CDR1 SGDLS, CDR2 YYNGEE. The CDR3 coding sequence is TGTGCCAGCAGCGCCCGGACGCTTGCGAGAGGAGATACGCAGTATTTT. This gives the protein CASSARTLARGDTQYF.

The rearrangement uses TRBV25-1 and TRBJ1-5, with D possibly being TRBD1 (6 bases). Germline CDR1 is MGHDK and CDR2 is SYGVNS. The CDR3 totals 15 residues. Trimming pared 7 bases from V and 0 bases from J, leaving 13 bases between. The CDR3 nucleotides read TGTGCCAGCAAGCCATACAGGGATAGCAATCAGCCCCAGCATTTT. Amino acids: CASKPYRDSNQPQHF. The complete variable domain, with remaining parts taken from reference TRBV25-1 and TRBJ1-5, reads EADIYQTPRYLVIGTGKKITLECSQTMGHDKMYWYQQDPGMELHLIHYSYGVNSTEKGDLSSESTVSRIRTEHFPLTLESARPSHTSQYLCASKPYRDSNQPQHFGDGTRLSIL.

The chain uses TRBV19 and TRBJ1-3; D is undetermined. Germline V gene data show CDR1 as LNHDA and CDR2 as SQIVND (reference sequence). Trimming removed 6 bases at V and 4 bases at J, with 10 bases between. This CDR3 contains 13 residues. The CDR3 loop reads CASRSLGGNTIYF. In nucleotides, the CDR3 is TGTGCCAGTAGATCCCTCGGGGGAAACACCATATATTTT.

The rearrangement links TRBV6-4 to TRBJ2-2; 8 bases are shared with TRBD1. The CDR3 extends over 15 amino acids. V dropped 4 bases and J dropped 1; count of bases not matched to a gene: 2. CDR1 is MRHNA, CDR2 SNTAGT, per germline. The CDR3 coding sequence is TGTGCCAGCAGTGCGGGGACAGGGAACACCGGGGAGCTGTTTTTT. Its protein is CASSAGTGNTGELFF.

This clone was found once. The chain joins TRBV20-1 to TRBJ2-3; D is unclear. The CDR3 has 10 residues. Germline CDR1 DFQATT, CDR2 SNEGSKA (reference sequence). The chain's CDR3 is CRPSTDTQYF. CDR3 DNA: TGCAGACCCTCCACAGATACGCAGTATTTT.

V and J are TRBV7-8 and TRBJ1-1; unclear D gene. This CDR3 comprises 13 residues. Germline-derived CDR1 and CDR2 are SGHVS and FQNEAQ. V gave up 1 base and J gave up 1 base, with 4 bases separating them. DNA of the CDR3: TGTGCCAGCAGCTTAGTTGGGAACACTGAAGCTTTCTTT. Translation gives CASSLVGNTEAFF. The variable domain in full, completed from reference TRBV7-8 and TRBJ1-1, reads GAGVSQSPRYKVAKRGQDVALRCDPISGHVSLFWYQQALGQGPEFLTYFQNEAQLDKSGLPSDRFFAERPEGSVSTLKIQRTQQEDSAVYLCASSLVGNTEAFFGQGTRLTVV.

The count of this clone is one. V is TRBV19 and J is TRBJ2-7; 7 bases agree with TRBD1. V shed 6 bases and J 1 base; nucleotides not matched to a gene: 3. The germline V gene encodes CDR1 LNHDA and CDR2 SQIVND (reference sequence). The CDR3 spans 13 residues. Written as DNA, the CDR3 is TGTGCCAGTAGCTTGGGACAGTCCTACGAGCAGTACTTC. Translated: CASSLGQSYEQYF.

The CDR3 DNA sequence: TGCAGCGTTGAAGATCTACAGGGGGTCTTCCAAGAGACCCAGTACTTC. Amino acid sequence: CSVEDLQGVFQETQYF. The chain employs TRBV29-1 and TRBJ2-5; 8 positions match TRBD1. The junction had 7 bases not matched to a gene; V was cut back by 0 bases and J by 1 base. The CDR3 is 16 amino acids. Germline V gene lookup returns CDR1 SQVTM and CDR2 ANQGSEA.

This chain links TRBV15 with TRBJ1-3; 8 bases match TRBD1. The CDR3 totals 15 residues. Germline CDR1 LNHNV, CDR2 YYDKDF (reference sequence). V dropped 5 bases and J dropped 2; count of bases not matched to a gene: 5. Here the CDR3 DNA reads TGTGCCACCAGCCCGGGACAGGTCGCTGGAAACACCATATATTTT. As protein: CATSPGQVAGNTIYF. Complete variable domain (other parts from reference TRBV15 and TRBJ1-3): DAMVIQNPRYQVTQFGKPVTLSCSQTLNHNVMYWYQQKSSQAPKLLFHYYDKDFNNEADTPDNFQSRRPNTSFCFLDIRSPGLGDTAMYLCATSPGQVAGNTIYFGEGSWLTVV.

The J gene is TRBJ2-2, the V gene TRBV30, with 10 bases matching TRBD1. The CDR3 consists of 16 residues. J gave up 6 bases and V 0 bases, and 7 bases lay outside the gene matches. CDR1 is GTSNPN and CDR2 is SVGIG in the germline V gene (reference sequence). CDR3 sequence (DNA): TGTGCCTGGAGTGTACTGGGACAGGGGTTTGCCGGGGAGCTGTTTTTT. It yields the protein CAWSVLGQGFAGELFF. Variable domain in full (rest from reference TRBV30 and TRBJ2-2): SQTIHQWPATLVQPVGSPLSLECTVEGTSNPNLYWYRQAAGRGLQLLFYSVGIGQISSEVPQNLSASRPQDRQFILSSKKLLLSDSGFYLCAWSVLGQGFAGELFFGEGSRLTVL.

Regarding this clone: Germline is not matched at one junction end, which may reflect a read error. CDR3 nucleotides: TGTGCCGGGAGACAGGGTCAGGCCACAGATACGCAGTATTTT. It specifies CAGRQGQATDTQYF. V usage is TRBV30 and J usage is TRBJ2-3; 7 positions agree with TRBD1. Germline CDR1 GTSNPN, CDR2 SVGIG (reference sequence). The CDR3 contains 14 residues.

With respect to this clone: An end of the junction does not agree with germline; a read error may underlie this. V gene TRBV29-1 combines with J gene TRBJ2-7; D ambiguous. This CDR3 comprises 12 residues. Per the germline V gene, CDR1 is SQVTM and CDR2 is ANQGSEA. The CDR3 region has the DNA TGCAGCGTTGAAGAGCAGTCGGGCCCGACCCACTTC. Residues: CSVEEQSGPTHF.

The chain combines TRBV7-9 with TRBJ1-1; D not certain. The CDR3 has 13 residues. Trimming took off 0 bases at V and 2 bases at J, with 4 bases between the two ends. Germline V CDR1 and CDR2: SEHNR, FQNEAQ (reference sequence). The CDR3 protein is CASSLAHNTEAFF. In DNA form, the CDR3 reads TGTGCCAGCAGCTTAGCGCACAACACTGAAGCTTTCTTT.